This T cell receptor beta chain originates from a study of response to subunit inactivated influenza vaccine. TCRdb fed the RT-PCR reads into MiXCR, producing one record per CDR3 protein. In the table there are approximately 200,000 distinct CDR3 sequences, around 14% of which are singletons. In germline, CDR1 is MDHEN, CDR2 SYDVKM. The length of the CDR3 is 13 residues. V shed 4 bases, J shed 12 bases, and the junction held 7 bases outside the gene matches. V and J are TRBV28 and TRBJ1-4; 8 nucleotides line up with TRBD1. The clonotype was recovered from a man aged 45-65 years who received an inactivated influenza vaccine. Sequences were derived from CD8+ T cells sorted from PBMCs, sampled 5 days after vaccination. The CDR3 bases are TGTGCCAGCAGTTCAGGGGGCGAGCTCGAACTGTTTTTT. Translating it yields CASSSGGELELFF.